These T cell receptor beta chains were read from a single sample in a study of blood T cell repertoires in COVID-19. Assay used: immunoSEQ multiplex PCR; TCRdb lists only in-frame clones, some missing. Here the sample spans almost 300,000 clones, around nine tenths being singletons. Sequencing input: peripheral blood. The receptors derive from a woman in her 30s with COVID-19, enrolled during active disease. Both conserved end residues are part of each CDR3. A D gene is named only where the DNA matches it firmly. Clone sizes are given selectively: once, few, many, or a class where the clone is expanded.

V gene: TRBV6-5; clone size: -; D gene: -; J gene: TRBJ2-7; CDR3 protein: CASSYSWGPYEQYF; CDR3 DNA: TGTGCCAGCAGTTACTCGTGGGGGCCCTACGAGCAGTACTTC
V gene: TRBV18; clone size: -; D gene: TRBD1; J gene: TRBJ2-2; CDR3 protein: CASSPSGQGGTGELFF; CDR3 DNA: TGTGCCAGCTCACCCAGCGGACAGGGGGGAACCGGGGAGCTGTTTTTT
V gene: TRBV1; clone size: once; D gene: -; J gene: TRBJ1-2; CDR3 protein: CTSSQVPGQNYGYTF; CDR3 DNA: TGCACCAGCAGCCAAGTTCCCGGACAAAACTATGGCTACACCTTC
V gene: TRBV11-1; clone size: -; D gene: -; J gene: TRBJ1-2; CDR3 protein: CASSLNGGTGGYTF; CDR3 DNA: TGTGCCAGCAGCTTAAATGGAGGAACGGGAGGCTACACCTTC
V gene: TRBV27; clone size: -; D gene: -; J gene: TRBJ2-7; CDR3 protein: CASSSQLRDEQYF; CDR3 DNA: TGTGCCAGCAGTTCGCAGCTACGGGACGAGCAGTACTTC
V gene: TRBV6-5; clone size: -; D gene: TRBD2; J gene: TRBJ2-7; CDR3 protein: CASTQAGGHAEQYF; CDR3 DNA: TGTGCCAGCACCCAAGCGGGGGGGCACGCCGAGCAGTACTTC
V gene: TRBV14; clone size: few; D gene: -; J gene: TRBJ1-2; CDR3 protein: CASSPLIWGGRGYVDYTF; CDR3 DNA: TGTGCCAGCAGCCCTCTAATCTGGGGCGGGCGGGGCTATGTTGACTACACCTTC
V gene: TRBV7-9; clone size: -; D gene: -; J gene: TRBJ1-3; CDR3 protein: CASSQPEDGNSGNTIYF; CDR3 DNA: TGTGCCAGCAGCCAACCGGAGGACGGTAACTCTGGAAACACCATATATTTT
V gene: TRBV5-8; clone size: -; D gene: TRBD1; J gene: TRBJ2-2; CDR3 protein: CASSLGQGPGELFF; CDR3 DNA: TGTGCCAGCAGCCTGGGACAGGGTCCCGGGGAGCTGTTTTTT
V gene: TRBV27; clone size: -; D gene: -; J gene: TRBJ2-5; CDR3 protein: CASSLLGGAETQYF; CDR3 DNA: TGTGCCAGCAGTTTATTGGGGGGGGCGGAGACCCAGTACTTC
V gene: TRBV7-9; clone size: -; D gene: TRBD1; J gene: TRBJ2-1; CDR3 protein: CASSPGGEQFF; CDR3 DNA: TGTGCCAGCAGCCCAGGGGGTGAGCAGTTCTTC
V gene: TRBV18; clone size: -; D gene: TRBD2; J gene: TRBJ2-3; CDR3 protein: CASSLAGGPRGTDTQYF; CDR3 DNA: TGTGCCAGCTCCCTAGCGGGGGGGCCGAGGGGCACAGATACGCAGTATTTT
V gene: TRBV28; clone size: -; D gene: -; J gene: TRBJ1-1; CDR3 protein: CASSLLAASRAAFF; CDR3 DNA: TGTGCCAGCAGTTTATTGGCGGCAAGTCGAGCAGCTTTCTTT
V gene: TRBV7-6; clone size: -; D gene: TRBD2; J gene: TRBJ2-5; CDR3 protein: CASSSKTTSGGAGETQYF; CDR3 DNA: TGTGCCAGCAGCTCCAAAACGACTAGCGGGGGGGCTGGAGAGACCCAGTACTTC
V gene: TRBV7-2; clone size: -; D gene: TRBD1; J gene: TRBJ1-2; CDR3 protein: CASSGRDRSYGYTF; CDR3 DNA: TGTGCCAGCAGCGGACGGGACAGATCCTATGGCTACACCTTC
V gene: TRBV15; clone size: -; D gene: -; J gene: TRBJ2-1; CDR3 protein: CATSRGETGDNEQFF; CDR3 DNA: TGTGCCACCAGCAGAGGAGAGACAGGTGACAATGAGCAGTTCTTC
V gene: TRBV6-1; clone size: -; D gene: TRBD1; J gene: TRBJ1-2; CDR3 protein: CASSEGQGDYGYTF; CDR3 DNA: TGTGCCAGCAGTGAGGGACAGGGTGACTATGGCTACACCTTC
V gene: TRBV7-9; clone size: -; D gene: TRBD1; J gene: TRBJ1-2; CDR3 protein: CASNDRGYGYTF; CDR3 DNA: TGTGCCAGCAACGACAGGGGGTACGGCTACACCTTC
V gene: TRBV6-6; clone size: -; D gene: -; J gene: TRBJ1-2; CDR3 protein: CASRSPGGEGYTF; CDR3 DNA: TGTGCCAGCAGGTCCCCGGGGGGGGAGGGCTACACCTTC
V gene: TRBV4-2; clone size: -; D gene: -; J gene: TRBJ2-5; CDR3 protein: CASSHQGGVRETQYF; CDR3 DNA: TGTGCCAGCAGCCATCAGGGGGGAGTCAGAGAGACCCAGTACTTC
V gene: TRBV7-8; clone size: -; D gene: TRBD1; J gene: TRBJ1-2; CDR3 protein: CASSPPGRQGEFGYTF; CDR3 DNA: TGTGCCAGCAGCCCCCCCGGGAGACAGGGGGAGTTCGGCTACACCTTC
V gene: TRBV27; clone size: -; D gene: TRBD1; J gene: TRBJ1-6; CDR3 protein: CASRGTGHSALHF; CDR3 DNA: TGTGCCAGCAGAGGGACAGGGCATTCGGCCCTCCACTTT